These 21 T cell receptor beta chains were all obtained from the same sample, sequenced in a study of response to subunit inactivated influenza vaccine. TCRdb called the RT-PCR reads again in MiXCR, with one record for every CDR3 protein. This table holds just under 550,000 distinct CDR3 sequences, 20% to 25% found once. The same specimen was also included in a second study, on T cells expressing NK-cell markers. As that report states: Template switching by 5'RACE with UMIs generated the TCR beta cDNA.

The starting material was CD4+ T cells sorted from PBMCs, obtained roughly 12 days after vaccination. These receptors were obtained from a man between 50 and 59 years old who received an inactivated influenza vaccine.

This clonotype turned up a few times. The chain recombines TRBV10-3 with TRBJ2-1; 10 bases are shared with TRBD1. V dropped 7 bases and J dropped 0; count of bases not matched to a gene: 6. This CDR3 has 16 amino acids. Per the germline V gene, CDR1 is ENHRY and CDR2 is SYGVKD. The CDR3 DNA reads TGTGCCATCACCCGGGACAGGGGAGGCTCCTACAATGAGCAGTTCTTC. Residues: CAITRDRGGSYNEQFF.

This clonotype turned up a few times. The V gene is TRBV3-1, the J gene TRBJ2-7; D is possibly TRBD2 (6 bases). This CDR3 spans 13 amino acids. Per germline, CDR1 LGHDT and CDR2 YNNKEL (reference sequence). The V and J ends lost 1 base and 2 bases respectively, with 6 bases between them. CDR3 DNA sequence: TGTGCCAGCAGCCAAGGGACTACCTACGAGCAGTACTTC. Its protein is CASSQGTTYEQYF.

This clonotype was detected only a few times. V and J are TRBV12-3 or TRBV12-4 and TRBJ2-2; 7 bases map to TRBD1. The CDR3 contains 15 residues. With 5 bases clipped from V and 5 bases from J, the junction kept 8 bases outside the gene matches. The CDR3 DNA reads as TGTGCCAGCAGTCCGTCGAGCAGGGGGACCGGGGAGCTGTTTTTT. Translated, it gives CASSPSSRGTGELFF.

This clonotype appeared a few times. CDR3 nucleotides: TGTGCCAGCGCCATGGCGGTGGGAACAGATACGCAGTATTTT. Amino acids: CASAMAVGTDTQYF. The chain couples TRBV6-1 to TRBJ2-3; D gene uncertain. Deletions cut 8 bases from V and 3 bases from J, with 15 bases between. The germline V gene has CDR1 MNHNS and CDR2 SASEGT. The CDR3 is 14 residues long.

This clonotype has a handful of counts. The gene calls are TRBV4-2 and TRBJ2-1, with D perhaps matching TRBD2 (7 bases). V lost 2 bases and J 8 bases, leaving 16 bases between the germline ends. The CDR3 extends over 15 amino acids. CDR1 and CDR2 (germline): LGHNA, YNFKEQ. The CDR3 bases are TGTGCCAGCAGCCAAATGGATGGGGGGGGCGATGAGCAGTTCTTC. Translated: CASSQMDGGGDEQFF.

This clonotype was counted ten times or more. The V call is TRBV5-1, the J call TRBJ2-2, with D maybe TRBD2 (5 bases). Germline CDR1 is SGHRS and CDR2 is YFSETQ. Trimming removed 0 bases at V and 6 bases at J, with 12 bases between. This CDR3 spans 15 amino acids. CDR3 protein: CASSLAGELAGELFF. The CDR3 DNA reads as TGCGCCAGCAGCTTGGCCGGGGAGCTCGCCGGGGAGCTGTTTTTT.

Ten or more counts support this clonotype. The V call is TRBV7-8, the J call TRBJ2-2, with D uncertain. CDR1 and CDR2 from the germline V gene are SGHVS and FQNEAQ. The CDR3 is 18 amino acids. V lost 1 base, J lost 5 bases, and 20 bases lay in between. CDR3 sequence: CASSLEDLGYMGTGELFF. The CDR3 nucleotides read TGTGCCAGCAGCTTAGAGGATTTGGGGTATATGGGGACCGGGGAGCTGTTTTTT.

V is TRBV29-1 and J is TRBJ2-6, with a weak D call TRBD2 (5 bases). Germline CDR1 is SQVTM and CDR2 is ANQGSEA. With 5 bases removed from V and 4 bases from J, the gap between germline ends came to 9 bases. CDR3 length equals 13 residues. Written as DNA, the CDR3 is TGCAGCGTTCGGGGTTGGGGGGCCAACGTCCTGACTTTC. It translates to CSVRGWGANVLTF.

CDR3 in DNA: TGTGCCAGCAGTGAACTGGGAGGCTACAATGAGCAGTTCTTC. Protein product: CASSELGGYNEQFF. The chain combines TRBV6-1 with TRBJ2-1; D is perhaps TRBD2 (6 bases). The germline gives CDR1 MNHNS, CDR2 SASEGT. Trimming removed 2 bases from V and 3 bases from J, with 8 bases in between. The length of the CDR3 is 14 residues.

This sequence joins TRBV30 and TRBJ2-2; D is undetermined. The CDR3 spans 15 residues. Trimming removed 6 bases from V and 0 bases from J, with 14 bases in between. The germline V gene has CDR1 GTSNPN and CDR2 SVGIG (reference sequence). The CDR3 DNA follows: TGTGCCTGTCCAGGAAGATACGCGAACACCGGGGAGCTGTTTTTT. Translated, it gives CACPGRYANTGELFF. Full variable domain (remainder filled in from reference TRBV30 and TRBJ2-2): SQTIHQWPATLVQPVGSPLSLECTVEGTSNPNLYWYRQAAGRGLQLLFYSVGIGQISSEVPQNLSASRPQDRQFILSSKKLLLSDSGFYLCACPGRYANTGELFFGEGSRLTVL.

This chain links TRBV4-2 with TRBJ2-1; the match to TRBD1 covers 12 bases. The germline CDR1 and CDR2 sequences are LGHNA and YNFKEQ. After removal of 4 bases from V and 5 bases from J, the junction contained 3 bases not matched to a gene. The CDR3 is made up of 15 amino acids. CDR3: CASSRGQGADNEQFF. CDR3 coding DNA: TGTGCCAGCAGCCGGGGACAGGGGGCCGACAATGAGCAGTTCTTC.

This clonotype was recorded a few times. This chain joins TRBV5-1 and TRBJ2-7; TRBD2 might be the D (7 bases). Germline V lookup: CDR1 SGHRS, CDR2 YFSETQ. Trimming shortened V by 6 bases and J by 5 bases, and 21 bases separated the two germline ends. This CDR3 has 15 amino acids. Written as DNA, the CDR3 is TGCGCCAGCACCCCGGGGGGCCAGGGGAAAAACGAGCAGTACTTC. As protein: CASTPGGQGKNEQYF.

The chain has TRBV29-1 and TRBJ1-2, with D perhaps TRBD1 (5 bases). CDR3 length: 14 residues. Germline V gene lookup returns CDR1 SQVTM and CDR2 ANQGSEA. The V end lost 4 bases, the J end lost 2 bases, and 14 bases lay between the germline ends. CDR3 coding DNA: TGCAGCGTTGGAACTTCTCAGGGCAACTATGGCTACACCTTC. Its translation is CSVGTSQGNYGYTF.

This chain uses TRBV12-3 or TRBV12-4 with TRBJ2-1, with 11 bases aligning to TRBD2. Trimming removed 7 bases from V and 5 bases from J; junction bases left unmatched: 7. CDR3 length: 15 residues. The DNA for the CDR3 is TGTGCCAGCATCAAGGGACTAGCGGAAAACAATGAGCAGTTCTTC. It codes for CASIKGLAENNEQFF.

The V call is TRBV7-2, the J call TRBJ1-1, with 7 bases lining up with TRBD1. CDR1 is SGHTA, CDR2 FQGNSA, per germline. The CDR3 spans 13 residues. Losses at the gene ends were 5 bases for V and 6 bases for J; bases not matched to a gene: 6. CDR3 sequence reads: CASSADRVAEAFF. The CDR3, as DNA: TGTGCCAGCAGCGCCGACAGGGTCGCTGAAGCTTTCTTT.

This chain connects TRBV29-1 to TRBJ1-4; D uncertain. Trimming removed 4 bases from V and 8 bases from J, with 17 bases in between. Germline values: CDR1 SQVTM, CDR2 ANQGSEA. This CDR3 has 14 residues. CDR3 DNA sequence: TGCAGCGTTGGGAGGGCCGTAAAAGACGAAAAACTGTTTTTT. Translation gives CSVGRAVKDEKLFF.

This clonotype was seen at least ten times. The chain combines TRBV12-3 or TRBV12-4 with TRBJ1-5; no definite D call. V dropped 2 bases and J dropped 4 bases, with 6 bases sitting between them. This CDR3 region has 13 residues. CDR3 in DNA: TGTGCCAGCAGTTTAAGAGGGAATCAGCCCCAGCATTTT. Protein product: CASSLRGNQPQHF.

The V gene is TRBV5-1, the J gene TRBJ2-3; 9 bases map to TRBD1. CDR1 is SGHRS, CDR2 YFSETQ, per germline. Trimming cost V 3 bases and J 2 bases; bases outside gene matches: 10. The CDR3 extends over 17 amino acids. The CDR3 spells CASSSRTGELLTDTQYF. The CDR3 nucleotides are TGCGCCAGCAGCTCACGGACAGGGGAGCTCCTCACAGATACGCAGTATTTT.

This clonotype occurred many times. The gene calls are TRBV5-6 and TRBJ2-2; possible D gene TRBD1, 7 bases. Germline CDR1 reads SGHDT; CDR2 reads YYEEEE. The V end lost 4 bases, the J end lost 6 bases, and 16 bases lay between the germline ends. The CDR3 contains 15 residues. CDR3 sequence reads: CASSETGRRAGELFF. Here the CDR3 DNA reads TGTGCCAGCAGCGAGACAGGGAGGAGGGCCGGGGAGCTGTTTTTT.

The rearrangement links TRBV12-3 or TRBV12-4 to TRBJ2-5, with TRBD1 identical over 12 bases. Unmatched junction bases numbered 8, after V lost 3 bases and J lost 3 bases. The CDR3 runs to 17 residues. CDR3 nucleotides: TGTGCCAGCAGTTTGAAGCCGGGACAGGGGGCAAAAGAGACCCAGTACTTC. Translated: CASSLKPGQGAKETQYF.

The J gene is TRBJ2-5, the V gene TRBV3-1; TRBD1 matches at 9 bases. CDR3 size: 14 residues. Germline V gene lookup returns CDR1 LGHDT and CDR2 YNNKEL (reference sequence). V dropped 4 bases and J dropped 7; count of bases not matched to a gene: 7. The CDR3 here is CASSLGQGSVTQYF. For the CDR3, the DNA is TGTGCCAGCAGCCTGGGACAGGGCTCAGTGACCCAGTACTTC.